This record concerns one T cell receptor beta chain sequence. Antigen unknown. Data came from immunoSEQ multiplex PCR; TCRdb stores just in-frame clones and leaves some out. The repertoire consists of 90,000 to 150,000 clones, with more than 75% occurring once and the leading ten covering about 1.2%. V was shortened by 5 bases and J by 4 bases, with 18 bases between the two germline ends. CDR3 size: 17 residues. Germline V gene sequence: CDR1 SEHNR, CDR2 FQNEAQ (reference sequence). These data are taken from a study of T cell responses to AZD1222 COVID-19 vaccine. General study results and limits: At baseline, just a handful of AZD1222 recipients tested seropositive. Without day 14 samples, only post-peak T cell repertoires were studied. The donor group comprised mostly white British people and more females; the analysis possibly underestimated clonal diversity.

The chain carries TRBV7-9 and TRBJ1-6, with D possibly matching TRBD1 (6 bases). The material sequenced was peripheral blood, taken on day 0 of AZD1222 vaccination. This sequence originates from an adult in good health. The DNA of the CDR3 is TGTGCCAGCAGCCCACCCCCCGGGACAATGTATAATTCACCCCTCCACTTT. The encoded protein is CASSPPPGTMYNSPLHF.